This T cell receptor (beta chain) comes out of a study of T cell responses to AZD1222 COVID-19 vaccine. General study results and limits: Unmutated variant regions are reportedly the target of nearly half of TCRs that are spike-specific. Spike-specific TCR depth and breadth grew after two AZD1222 doses. White British ancestry dominated among donors, who included more females, and clonal diversity was possibly underestimated.

Assay used: immunoSEQ multiplex PCR; TCRdb lists only in-frame clones, some missing. The sample includes under 150,000 clones, approximately 91% of them seen just once. Trimming removed 3 bases at V and 1 base at J, with 13 bases between. Germline V gene sequence: CDR1 SGHRS, CDR2 YFSETQ. The CDR3 is 15 residues long. Turning to this clone: Its antigen remains unknown.

Investigators merged groups given second doses at roughly 4 or roughly 12 weeks. This TCR was recovered from an adult who received the AZD1222 COVID-19 vaccine. J is TRBJ2-5 and V is TRBV5-1, with a tentative D call TRBD1 (5 bases). The sample in question was peripheral blood, obtained 28 days after the second AZD1222 dose. The CDR3 DNA follows: TGCGCCAGCAGCTATCGACAGAGATTCCAAGAGACCCAGTACTTC. The encoded protein is CASSYRQRFQETQYF.